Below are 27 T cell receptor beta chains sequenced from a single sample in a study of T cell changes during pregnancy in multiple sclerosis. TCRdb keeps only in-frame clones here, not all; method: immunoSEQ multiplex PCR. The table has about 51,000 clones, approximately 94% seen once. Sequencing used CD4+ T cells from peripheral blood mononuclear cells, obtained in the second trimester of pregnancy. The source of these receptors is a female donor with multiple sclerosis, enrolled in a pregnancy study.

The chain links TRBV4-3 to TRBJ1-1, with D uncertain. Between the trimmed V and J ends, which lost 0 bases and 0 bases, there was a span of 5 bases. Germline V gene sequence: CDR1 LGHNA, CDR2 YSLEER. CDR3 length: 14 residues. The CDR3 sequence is CASSQDFLNTEAFF. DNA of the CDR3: TGCGCCAGCAGCCAAGATTTCTTGAACACTGAAGCTTTCTTT.

CDR3 in DNA: TGCGCCAGCAGCCAAGCTACAGGGGGAGGTGGCTACACCTTC. It specifies CASSQATGGGGYTF. The chain joins TRBV4-3 to TRBJ1-2, with TRBD1 identical over 8 bases. Germline V CDR1 and CDR2: LGHNA, YSLEER. The CDR3 loop spans 14 amino acids. The junction had 5 bases not matched to a gene; V was cut back by 1 base and J by 7 bases.

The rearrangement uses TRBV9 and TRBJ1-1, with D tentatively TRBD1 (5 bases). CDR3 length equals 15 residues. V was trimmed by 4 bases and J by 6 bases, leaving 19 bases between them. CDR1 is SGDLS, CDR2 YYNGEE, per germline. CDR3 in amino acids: CASSPPGLTAPEAFF. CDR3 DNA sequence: TGTGCCAGCAGCCCCCCGGGACTAACGGCTCCTGAAGCTTTCTTT.

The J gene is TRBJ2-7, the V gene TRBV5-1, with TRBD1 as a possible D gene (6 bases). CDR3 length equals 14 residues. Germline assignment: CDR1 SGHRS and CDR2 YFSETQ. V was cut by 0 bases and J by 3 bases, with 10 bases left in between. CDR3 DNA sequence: TGCGCCAGCAGCTTGGACAGGGAACTCTACGAGCAGTACTTC. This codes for CASSLDRELYEQYF.

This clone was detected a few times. The CDR3 DNA reads as TGTGCCTGGACCCGACAGTCGCAAACTGAAGCTTTCTTT. Its protein is CAWTRQSQTEAFF. The rearrangement joins TRBV30 to TRBJ1-1; the D gene is possibly TRBD1 (5 bases). The germline gives CDR1 GTSNPN, CDR2 SVGIG (reference sequence). Trimming took off 4 bases at V and 5 bases at J, with 14 bases between the two ends. The CDR3 contains 13 residues.

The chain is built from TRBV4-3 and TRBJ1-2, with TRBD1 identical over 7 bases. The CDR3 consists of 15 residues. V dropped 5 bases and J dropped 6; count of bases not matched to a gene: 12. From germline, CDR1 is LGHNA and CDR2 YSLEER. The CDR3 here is CASSYRGGGGHGYTF. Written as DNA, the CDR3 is TGCGCCAGCAGCTACCGAGGTGGAGGGGGCCATGGCTACACCTTC.

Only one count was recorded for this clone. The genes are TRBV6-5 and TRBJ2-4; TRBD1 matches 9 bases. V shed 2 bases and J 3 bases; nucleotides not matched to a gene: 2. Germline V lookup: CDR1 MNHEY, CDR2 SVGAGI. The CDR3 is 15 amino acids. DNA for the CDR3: TGTGCCAGCAGTTACGGGGGACAGGGCAAAAACATTCAGTACTTC. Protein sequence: CASSYGGQGKNIQYF.

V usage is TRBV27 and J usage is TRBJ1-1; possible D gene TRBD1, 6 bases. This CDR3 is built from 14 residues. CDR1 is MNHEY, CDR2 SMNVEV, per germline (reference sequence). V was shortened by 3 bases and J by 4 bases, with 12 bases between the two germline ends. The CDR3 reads CASSLTGAFTEAFF. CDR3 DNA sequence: TGTGCCAGCAGTTTGACAGGAGCTTTCACTGAAGCTTTCTTT.

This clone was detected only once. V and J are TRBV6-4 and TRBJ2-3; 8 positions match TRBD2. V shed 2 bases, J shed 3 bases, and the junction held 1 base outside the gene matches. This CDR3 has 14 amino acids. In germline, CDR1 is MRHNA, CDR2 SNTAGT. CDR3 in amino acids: CASSDGLATDTQYF. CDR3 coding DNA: TGTGCCAGCAGTGACGGACTAGCAACAGATACGCAGTATTTT.

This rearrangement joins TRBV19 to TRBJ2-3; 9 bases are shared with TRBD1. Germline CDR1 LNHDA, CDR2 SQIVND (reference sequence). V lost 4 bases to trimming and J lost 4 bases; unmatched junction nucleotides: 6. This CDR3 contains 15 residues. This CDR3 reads CASSTQGAGADTQYF. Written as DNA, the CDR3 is TGTGCCAGTAGTACACAGGGGGCAGGGGCAGATACGCAGTATTTT.

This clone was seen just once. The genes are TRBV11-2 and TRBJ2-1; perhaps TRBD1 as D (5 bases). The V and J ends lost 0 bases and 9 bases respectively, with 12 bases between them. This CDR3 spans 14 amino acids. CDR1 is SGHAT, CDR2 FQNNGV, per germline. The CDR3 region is CASSLDKGYGEQFF. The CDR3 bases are TGTGCCAGCAGCTTAGATAAGGGGTACGGTGAGCAGTTCTTC.

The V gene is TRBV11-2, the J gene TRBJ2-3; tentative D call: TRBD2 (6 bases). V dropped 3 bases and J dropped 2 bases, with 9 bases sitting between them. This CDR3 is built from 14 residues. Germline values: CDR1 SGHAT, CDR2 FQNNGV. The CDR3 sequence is CASSFGLNTDTQYF. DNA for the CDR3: TGTGCCAGCAGCTTCGGACTAAACACAGATACGCAGTATTTT.

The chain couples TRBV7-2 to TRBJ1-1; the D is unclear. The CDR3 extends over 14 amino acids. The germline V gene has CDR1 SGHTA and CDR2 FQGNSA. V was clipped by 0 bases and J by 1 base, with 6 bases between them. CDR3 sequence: CASSLARQNTEAFF. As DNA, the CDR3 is TGTGCCAGCAGCTTAGCGCGACAGAACACTGAAGCTTTCTTT.

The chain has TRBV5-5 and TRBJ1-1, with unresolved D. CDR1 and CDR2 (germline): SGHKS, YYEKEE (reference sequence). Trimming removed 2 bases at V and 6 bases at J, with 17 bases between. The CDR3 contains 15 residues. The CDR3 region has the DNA TGTGCCAGCAGCTTTATCCCCACAGCGGACGCTGAAGCTTTCTTT. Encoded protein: CASSFIPTADAEAFF.

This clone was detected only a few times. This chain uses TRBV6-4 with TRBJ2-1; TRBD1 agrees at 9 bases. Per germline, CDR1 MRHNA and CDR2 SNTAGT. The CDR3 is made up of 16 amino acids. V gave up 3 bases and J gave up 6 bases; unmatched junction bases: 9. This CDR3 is CASSETGTGWGNEQFF. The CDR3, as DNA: TGTGCCAGCAGTGAAACTGGGACAGGGTGGGGCAATGAGCAGTTCTTC.

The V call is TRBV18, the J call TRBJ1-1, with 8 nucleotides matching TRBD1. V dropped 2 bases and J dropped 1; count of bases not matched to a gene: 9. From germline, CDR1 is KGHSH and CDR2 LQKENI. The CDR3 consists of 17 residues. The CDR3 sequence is CASSPISFTGGNTEAFF. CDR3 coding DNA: TGTGCCAGCTCACCAATTAGTTTTACAGGGGGGAACACTGAAGCTTTCTTT.

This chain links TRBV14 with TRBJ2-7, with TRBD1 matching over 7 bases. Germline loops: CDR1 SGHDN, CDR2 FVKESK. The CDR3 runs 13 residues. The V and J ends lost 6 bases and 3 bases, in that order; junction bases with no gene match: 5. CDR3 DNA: TGTGCCAGCAGATCTGGACAGGTCTACGAGCAGTACTTC. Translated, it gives CASRSGQVYEQYF.

Here the CDR3 DNA reads TGTGCCTGGACTTCCTCGGGGGTCGAGCAGTACTTC. Translated: CAWTSSGVEQYF. The V gene is TRBV30, the J gene TRBJ2-7; TRBD2 is a possible D gene (6 bases). CDR1 and CDR2 (germline): GTSNPN, SVGIG (reference sequence). V shed 4 bases and J shed 6 bases, with 13 bases lying between them. There are 12 residues in the CDR3.

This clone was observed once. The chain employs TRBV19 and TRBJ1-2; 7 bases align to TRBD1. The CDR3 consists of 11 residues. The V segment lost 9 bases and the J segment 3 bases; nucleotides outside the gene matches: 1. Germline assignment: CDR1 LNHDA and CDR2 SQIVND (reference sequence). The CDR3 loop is CASGQDYGYTF. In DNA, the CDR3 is TGTGCCAGCGGACAGGACTATGGCTACACCTTC.

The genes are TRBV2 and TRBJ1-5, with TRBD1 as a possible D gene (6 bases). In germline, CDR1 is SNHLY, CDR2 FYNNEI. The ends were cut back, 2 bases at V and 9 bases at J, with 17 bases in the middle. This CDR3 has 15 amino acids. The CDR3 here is CASSELGTQGPPQHF. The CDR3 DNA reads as TGTGCCAGCAGTGAACTCGGTACACAGGGACCGCCCCAGCATTTT.

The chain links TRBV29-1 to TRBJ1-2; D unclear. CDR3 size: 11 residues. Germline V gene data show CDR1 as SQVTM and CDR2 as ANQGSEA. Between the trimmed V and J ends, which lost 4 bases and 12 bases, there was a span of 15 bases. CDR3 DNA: TGCAGCGTTGCCTCCCAGGTGGTTCACACCTTC. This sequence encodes CSVASQVVHTF.

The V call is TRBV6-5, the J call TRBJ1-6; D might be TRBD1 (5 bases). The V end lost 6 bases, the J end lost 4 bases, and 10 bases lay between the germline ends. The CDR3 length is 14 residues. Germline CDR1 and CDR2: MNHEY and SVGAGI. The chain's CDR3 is CASRPRGYNSPLHF. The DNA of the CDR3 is TGTGCCAGCAGACCCCGGGGGTATAATTCACCCCTCCACTTT.

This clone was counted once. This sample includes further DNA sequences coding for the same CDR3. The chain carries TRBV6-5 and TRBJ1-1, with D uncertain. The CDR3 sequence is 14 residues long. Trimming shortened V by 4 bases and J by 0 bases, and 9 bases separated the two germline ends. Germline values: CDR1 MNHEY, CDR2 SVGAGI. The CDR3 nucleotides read TGTGCCAGCAGTTTCGGCCAGGTGAACACTGAAGCTTTCTTT. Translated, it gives CASSFGQVNTEAFF.

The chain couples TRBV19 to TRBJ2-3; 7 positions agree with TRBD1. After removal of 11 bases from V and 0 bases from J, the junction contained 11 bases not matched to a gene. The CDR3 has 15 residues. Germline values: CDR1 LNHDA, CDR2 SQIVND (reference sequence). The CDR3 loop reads CASDTGQLSTDTQYF. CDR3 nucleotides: TGTGCCTCAGACACGGGACAGCTTAGCACAGATACGCAGTATTTT.

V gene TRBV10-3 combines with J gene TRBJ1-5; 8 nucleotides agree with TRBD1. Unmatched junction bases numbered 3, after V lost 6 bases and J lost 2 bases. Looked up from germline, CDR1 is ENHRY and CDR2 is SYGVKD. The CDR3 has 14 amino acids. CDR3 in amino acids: CAISSDRGNQPQHF. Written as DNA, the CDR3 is TGTGCCATCAGCTCGGACAGGGGCAATCAGCCCCAGCATTTT.

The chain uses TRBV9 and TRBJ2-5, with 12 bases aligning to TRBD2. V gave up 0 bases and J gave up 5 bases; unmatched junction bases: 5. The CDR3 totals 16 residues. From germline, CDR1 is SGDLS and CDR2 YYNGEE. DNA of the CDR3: TGTGCCAGCAGCGTAGTTCTAGCGGGGGGGCAGGAGACCCAGTACTTC. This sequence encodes CASSVVLAGGQETQYF.

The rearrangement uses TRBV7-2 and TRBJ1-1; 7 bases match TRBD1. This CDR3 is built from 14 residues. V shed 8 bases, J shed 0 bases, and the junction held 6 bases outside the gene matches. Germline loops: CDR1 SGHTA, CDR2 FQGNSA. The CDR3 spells CASQPGTVNTEAFF. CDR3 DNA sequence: TGTGCCAGCCAACCCGGGACAGTGAACACTGAAGCTTTCTTT.